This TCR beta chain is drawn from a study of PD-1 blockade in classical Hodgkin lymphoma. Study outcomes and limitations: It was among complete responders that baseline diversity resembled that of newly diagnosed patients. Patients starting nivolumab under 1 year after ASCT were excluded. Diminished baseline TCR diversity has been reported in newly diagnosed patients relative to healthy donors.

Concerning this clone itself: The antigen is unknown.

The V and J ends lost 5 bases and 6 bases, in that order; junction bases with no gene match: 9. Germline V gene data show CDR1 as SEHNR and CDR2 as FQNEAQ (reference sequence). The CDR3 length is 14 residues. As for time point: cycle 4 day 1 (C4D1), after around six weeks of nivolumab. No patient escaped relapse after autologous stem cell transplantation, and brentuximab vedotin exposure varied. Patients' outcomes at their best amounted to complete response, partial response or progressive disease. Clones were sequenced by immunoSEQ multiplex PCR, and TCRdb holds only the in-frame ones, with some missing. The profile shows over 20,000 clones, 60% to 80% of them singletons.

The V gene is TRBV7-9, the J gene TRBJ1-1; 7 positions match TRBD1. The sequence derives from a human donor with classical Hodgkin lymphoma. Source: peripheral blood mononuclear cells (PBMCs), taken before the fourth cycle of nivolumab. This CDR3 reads CASSADREIAEAFF. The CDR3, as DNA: TGTGCCAGCAGCGCCGACAGGGAGATAGCTGAAGCTTTCTTT.